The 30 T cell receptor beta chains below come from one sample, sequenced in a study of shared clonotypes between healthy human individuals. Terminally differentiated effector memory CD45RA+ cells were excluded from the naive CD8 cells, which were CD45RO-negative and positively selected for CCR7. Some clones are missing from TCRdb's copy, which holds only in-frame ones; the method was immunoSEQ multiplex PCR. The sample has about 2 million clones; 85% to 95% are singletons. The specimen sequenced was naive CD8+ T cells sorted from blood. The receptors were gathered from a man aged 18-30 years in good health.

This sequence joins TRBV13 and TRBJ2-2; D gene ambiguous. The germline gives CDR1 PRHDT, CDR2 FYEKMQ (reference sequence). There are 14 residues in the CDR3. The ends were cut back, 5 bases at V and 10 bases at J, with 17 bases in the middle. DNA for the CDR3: TGTGCCAGCAGCCACTCGGACGGGTTCGAGGAGCTGTTTTTT. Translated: CASSHSDGFEELFF.

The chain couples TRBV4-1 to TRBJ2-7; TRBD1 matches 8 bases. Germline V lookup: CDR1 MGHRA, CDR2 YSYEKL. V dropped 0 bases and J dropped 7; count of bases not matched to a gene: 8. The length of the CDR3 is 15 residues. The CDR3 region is CASSQEGQGAWEQYF. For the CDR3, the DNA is TGCGCCAGCAGCCAAGAAGGGCAGGGGGCTTGGGAGCAGTACTTC.

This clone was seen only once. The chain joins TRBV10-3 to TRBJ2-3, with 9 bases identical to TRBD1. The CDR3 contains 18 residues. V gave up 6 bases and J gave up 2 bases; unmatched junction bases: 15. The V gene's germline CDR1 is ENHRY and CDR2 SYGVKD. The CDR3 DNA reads TGTGCCATCAGAGCCGGGACAGGGAGGGAACTATACACAGATACGCAGTATTTT. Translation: CAIRAGTGRELYTDTQYF.

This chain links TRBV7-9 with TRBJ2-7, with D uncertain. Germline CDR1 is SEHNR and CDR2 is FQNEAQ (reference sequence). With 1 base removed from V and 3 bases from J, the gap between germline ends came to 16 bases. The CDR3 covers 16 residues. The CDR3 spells CASSLDSVPSIYEQYF. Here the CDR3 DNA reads TGTGCCAGCAGCTTAGACAGCGTCCCTTCTATCTACGAGCAGTACTTC.

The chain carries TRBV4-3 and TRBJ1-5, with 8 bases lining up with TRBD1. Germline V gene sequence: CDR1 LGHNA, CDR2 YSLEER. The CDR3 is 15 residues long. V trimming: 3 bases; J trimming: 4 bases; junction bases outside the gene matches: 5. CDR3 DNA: TGCGCCAGCAGCCACGACAGGGGACCTAATCAGCCCCAGCATTTT. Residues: CASSHDRGPNQPQHF.

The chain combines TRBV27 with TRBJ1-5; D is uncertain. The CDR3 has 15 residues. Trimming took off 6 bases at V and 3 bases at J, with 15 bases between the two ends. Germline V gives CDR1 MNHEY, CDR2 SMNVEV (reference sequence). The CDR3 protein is CASRHQGLPNQPQHF. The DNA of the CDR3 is TGTGCCAGCAGACACCAAGGACTGCCCAATCAGCCCCAGCATTTT.

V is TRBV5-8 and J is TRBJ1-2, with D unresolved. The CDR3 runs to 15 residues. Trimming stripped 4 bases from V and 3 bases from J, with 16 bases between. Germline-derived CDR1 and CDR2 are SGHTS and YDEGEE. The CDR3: CASSPSTVFYYGYTF. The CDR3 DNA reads TGTGCCAGCAGCCCTTCGACGGTCTTTTACTATGGCTACACCTTC. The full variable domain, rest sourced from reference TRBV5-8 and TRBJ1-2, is EAGVTQSPTHLIKTRGQQATLRCSPISGHTSVYWYQQALGLGLQFLLWYDEGEERNRGNFPPRFSGRQFPNYSSELNVNALELEDSALYLCASSPSTVFYYGYTFGSGTRLTVV.

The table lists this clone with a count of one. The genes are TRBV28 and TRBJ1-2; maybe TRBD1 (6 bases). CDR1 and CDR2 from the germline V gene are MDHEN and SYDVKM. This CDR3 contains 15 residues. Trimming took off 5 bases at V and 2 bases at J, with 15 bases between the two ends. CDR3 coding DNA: TGTGCCAGCAGTCATGGGCCAGGGGAAAACTATGGCTACACCTTC. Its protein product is CASSHGPGENYGYTF.

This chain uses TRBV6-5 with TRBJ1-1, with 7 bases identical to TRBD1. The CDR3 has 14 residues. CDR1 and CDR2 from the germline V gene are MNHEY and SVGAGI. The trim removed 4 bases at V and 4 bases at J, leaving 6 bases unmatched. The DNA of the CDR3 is TGTGCCAGCAGTTCGACAGGGAGGGTCACTGAAGCTTTCTTT. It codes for CASSSTGRVTEAFF.

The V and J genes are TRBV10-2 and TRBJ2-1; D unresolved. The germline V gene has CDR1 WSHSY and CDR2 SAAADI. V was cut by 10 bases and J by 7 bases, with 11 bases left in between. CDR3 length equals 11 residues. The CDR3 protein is CATLYWNEQFF. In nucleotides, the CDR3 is TGCGCCACCTTATATTGGAATGAGCAGTTCTTC.

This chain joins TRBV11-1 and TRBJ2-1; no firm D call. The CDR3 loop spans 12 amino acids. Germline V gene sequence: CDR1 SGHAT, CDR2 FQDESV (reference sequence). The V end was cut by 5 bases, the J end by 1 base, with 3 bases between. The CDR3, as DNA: TGTGCCAGCAGCCCGTCCTACAATGAGCAGTTCTTC. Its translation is CASSPSYNEQFF.

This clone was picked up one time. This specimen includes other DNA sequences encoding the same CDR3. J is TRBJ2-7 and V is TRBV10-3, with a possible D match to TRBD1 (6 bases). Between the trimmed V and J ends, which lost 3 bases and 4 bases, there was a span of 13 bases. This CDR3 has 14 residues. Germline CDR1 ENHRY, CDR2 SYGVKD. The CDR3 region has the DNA TGTGCCATCAGTGACCAGACAGGAGGTTACGAGCAGTACTTC. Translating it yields CAISDQTGGYEQYF.

CDR3 sequence: CASSVDGISSYEQYF. The DNA of the CDR3 is TGTGCCAGCAGCGTAGACGGCATCAGCTCCTACGAGCAGTACTTC. This chain connects TRBV9 to TRBJ2-7; D is unclear. The CDR3 runs to 15 residues. V lost 0 bases and J lost 0, with 10 bases in between. The V gene's germline CDR1 is SGDLS and CDR2 YYNGEE.

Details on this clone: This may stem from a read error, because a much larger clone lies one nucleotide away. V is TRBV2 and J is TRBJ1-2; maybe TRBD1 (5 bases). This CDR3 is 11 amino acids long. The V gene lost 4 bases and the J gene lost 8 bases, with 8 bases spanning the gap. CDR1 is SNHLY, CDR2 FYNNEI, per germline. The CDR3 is CASSGGSGYTF. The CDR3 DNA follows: TGTGCCAGCAGTGGGGGCAGCGGCTACACCTTC.

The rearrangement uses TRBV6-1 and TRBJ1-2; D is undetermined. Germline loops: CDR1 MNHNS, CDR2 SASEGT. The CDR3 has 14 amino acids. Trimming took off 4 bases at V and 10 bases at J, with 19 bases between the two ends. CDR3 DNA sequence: TGTGCCAGCAGTGTCCCCCTAGCCCGGGGTGACTACACCTTC. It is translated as CASSVPLARGDYTF.

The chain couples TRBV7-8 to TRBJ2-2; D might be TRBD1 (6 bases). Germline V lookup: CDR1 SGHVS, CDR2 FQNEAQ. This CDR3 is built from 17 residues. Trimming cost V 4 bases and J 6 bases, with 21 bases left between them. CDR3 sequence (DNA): TGTGCCAGCAGCTCGAACACCGGGACAATCATCCCCGGGGAGCTGTTTTTT. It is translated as CASSSNTGTIIPGELFF. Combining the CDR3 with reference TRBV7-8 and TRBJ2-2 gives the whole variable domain GAGVSQSPRYKVAKRGQDVALRCDPISGHVSLFWYQQALGQGPEFLTYFQNEAQLDKSGLPSDRFFAERPEGSVSTLKIQRTQQEDSAVYLCASSSNTGTIIPGELFFGEGSRLTVL.

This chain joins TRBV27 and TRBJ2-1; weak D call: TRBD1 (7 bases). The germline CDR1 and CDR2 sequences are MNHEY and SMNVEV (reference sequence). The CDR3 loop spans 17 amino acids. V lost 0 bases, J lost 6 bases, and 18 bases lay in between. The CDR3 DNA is TGTGCCAGCAGTTTATCGATGCGGGCAGGGGGAGGCAATGAGCAGTTCTTC. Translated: CASSLSMRAGGGNEQFF.

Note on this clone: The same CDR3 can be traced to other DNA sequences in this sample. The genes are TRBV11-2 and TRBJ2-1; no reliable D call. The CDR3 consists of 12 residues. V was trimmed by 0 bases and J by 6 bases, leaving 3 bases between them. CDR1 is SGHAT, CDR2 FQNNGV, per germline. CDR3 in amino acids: CASSLDTNEQFF. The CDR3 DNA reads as TGTGCCAGCAGCTTAGACACCAATGAGCAGTTCTTC.

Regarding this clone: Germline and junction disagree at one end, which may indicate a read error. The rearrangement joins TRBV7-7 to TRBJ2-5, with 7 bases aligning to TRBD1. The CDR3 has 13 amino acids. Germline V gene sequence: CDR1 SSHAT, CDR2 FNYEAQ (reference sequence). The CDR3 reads CASSLTGIETQYF. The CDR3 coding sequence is TGTGCTAGCAGCCTGACAGGGATCGAGACCCAGTACTTC.

The CDR3 bases are TGCGCCAGCAGCTTGGTCGGACAGGGAATTTTCCCCTACGAGCAGTACTTC. It yields the protein CASSLVGQGIFPYEQYF. V is TRBV5-1 and J is TRBJ2-7; 8 nucleotides align to TRBD1. The germline V gene encodes CDR1 SGHRS and CDR2 YFSETQ. Losses at the gene ends were 0 bases for V and 2 bases for J; bases not matched to a gene: 10. The CDR3 runs to 17 residues.

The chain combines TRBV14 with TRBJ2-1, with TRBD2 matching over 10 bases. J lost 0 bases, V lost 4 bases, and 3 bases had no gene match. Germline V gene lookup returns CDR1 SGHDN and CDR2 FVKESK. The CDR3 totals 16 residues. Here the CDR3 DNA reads TGTGCCAGCAGCCTACTAGCGGGGAGCTCCTACAATGAGCAGTTCTTC. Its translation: CASSLLAGSSYNEQFF.

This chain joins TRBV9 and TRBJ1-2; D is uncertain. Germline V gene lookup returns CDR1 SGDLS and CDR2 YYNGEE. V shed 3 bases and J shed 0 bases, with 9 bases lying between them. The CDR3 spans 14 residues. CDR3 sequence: CASSGTPPNYGYTF. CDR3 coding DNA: TGTGCCAGCAGCGGAACACCCCCTAACTATGGCTACACCTTC.

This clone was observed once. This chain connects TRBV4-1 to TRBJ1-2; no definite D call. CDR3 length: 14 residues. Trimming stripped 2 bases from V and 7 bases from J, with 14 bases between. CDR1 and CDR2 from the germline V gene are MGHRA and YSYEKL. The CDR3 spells CASSQRDAASGYTF. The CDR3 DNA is TGCGCCAGCAGCCAAAGGGATGCTGCTTCTGGCTACACCTTC.

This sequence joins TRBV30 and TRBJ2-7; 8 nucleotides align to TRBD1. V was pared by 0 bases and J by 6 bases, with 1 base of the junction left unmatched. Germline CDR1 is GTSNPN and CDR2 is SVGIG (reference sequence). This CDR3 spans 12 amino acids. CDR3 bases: TGTGCCTGGAGTGTAGACAGGGGCGAGCAGTACTTC. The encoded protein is CAWSVDRGEQYF.

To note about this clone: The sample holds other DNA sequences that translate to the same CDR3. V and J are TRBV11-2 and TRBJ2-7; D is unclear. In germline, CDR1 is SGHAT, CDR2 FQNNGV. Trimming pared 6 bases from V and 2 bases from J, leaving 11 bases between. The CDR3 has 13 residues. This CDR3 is CASSSTVTYEQYF. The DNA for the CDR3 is TGTGCCAGCAGTTCCACCGTGACCTACGAGCAGTACTTC.

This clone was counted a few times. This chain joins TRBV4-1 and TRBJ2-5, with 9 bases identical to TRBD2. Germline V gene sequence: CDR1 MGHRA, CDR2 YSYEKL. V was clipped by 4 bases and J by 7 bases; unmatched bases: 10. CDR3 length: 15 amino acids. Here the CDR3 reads CASSPQGGGAGTQYF. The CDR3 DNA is TGCGCCAGCAGCCCCCAGGGCGGGGGGGCTGGGACCCAGTACTTC.

The CDR3, as DNA: TGCGCCAGCAGCCCTACAGGGGAGAGTCTGTTTTTT. Its protein is CASSPTGESLFF. J is TRBJ1-4 and V is TRBV4-3, with 7 bases that match TRBD1. J was trimmed by 14 bases and V by 4 bases; bases with no gene match: 7. The germline V gene encodes CDR1 LGHNA and CDR2 YSLEER. There are 12 residues in the CDR3.

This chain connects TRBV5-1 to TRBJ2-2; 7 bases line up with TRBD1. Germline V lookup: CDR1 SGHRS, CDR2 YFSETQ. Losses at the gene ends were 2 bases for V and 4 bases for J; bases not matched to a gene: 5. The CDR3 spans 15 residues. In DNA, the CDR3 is TGCGCCAGCAGCTTAAACAGGGGCAGCACCGGGGAGCTGTTTTTT. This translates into CASSLNRGSTGELFF.

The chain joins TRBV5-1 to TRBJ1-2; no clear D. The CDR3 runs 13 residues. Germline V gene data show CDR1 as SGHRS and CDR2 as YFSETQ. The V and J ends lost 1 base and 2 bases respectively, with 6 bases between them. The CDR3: CASSLYSNYGYTF. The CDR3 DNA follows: TGCGCCAGCAGCTTGTACAGCAACTATGGCTACACCTTC.

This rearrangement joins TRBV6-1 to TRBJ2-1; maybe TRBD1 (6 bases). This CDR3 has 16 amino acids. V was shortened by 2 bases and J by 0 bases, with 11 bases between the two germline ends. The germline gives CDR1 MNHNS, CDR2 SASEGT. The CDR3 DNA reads TGTGCCAGCAGTGAAAATCAGGGGAGCTCCTACAATGAGCAGTTCTTC. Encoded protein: CASSENQGSSYNEQFF.